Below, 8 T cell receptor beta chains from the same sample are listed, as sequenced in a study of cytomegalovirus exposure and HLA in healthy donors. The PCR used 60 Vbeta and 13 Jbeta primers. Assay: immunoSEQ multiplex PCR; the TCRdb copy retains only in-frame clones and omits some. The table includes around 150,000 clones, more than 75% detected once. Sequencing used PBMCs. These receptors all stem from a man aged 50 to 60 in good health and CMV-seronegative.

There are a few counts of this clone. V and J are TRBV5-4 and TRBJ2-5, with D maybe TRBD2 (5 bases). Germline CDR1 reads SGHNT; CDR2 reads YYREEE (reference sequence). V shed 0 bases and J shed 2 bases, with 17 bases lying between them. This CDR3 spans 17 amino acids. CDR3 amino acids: CASSLAGVLAPQETQYF. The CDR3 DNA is TGTGCCAGCAGCTTGGCCGGGGTCCTAGCCCCACAAGAGACCCAGTACTTC.

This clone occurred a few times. The CDR3 loop is CASIGRDGNEKLFF. The CDR3 DNA sequence: TGTGCCAGCATCGGGCGGGATGGGAATGAAAAACTGTTTTTT. The V gene is TRBV6-1, the J gene TRBJ1-4; unclear D gene. Trimming pared 7 bases from V and 5 bases from J, leaving 14 bases between. This CDR3 has 14 amino acids. Germline lookup yields CDR1 MNHNS and CDR2 SASEGT.

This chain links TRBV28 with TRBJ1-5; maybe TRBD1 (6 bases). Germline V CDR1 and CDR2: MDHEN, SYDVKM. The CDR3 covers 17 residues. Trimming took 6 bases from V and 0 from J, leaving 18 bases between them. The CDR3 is CASSSFAGQFSNQPQHF. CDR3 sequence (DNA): TGTGCCAGCAGCTCCTTTGCCGGACAGTTTAGCAATCAGCCCCAGCATTTT.

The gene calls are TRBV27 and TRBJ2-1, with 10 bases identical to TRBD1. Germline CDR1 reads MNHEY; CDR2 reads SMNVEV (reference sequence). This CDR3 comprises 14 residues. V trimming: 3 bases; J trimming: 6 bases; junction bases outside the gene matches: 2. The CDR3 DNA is TGTGCCAGCAGTTTCGGGACAGGGGTCAATGAGCAGTTCTTC. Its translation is CASSFGTGVNEQFF.

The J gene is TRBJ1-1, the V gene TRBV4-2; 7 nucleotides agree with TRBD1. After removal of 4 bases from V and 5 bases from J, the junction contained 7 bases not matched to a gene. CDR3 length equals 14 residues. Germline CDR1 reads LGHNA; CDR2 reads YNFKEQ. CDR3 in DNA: TGTGCCAGCAGCCGGAACAGGGGTTCTACTGAAGCTTTCTTT. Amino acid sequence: CASSRNRGSTEAFF.

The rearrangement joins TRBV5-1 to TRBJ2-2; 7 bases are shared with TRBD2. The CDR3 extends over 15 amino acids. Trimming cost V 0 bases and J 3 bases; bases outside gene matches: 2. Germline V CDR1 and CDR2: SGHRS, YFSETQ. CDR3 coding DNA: TGCGCCAGCAGCTTGGCGGGGGGTGACACCGGGGAGCTGTTTTTT. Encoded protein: CASSLAGGDTGELFF.

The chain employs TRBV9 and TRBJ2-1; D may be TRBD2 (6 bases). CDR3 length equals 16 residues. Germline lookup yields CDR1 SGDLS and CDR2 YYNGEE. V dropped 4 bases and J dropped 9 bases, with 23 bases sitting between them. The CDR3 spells CASSPESINPGVEQFF. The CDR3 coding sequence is TGTGCCAGCAGCCCCGAATCTATCAATCCGGGGGTTGAGCAGTTCTTC.

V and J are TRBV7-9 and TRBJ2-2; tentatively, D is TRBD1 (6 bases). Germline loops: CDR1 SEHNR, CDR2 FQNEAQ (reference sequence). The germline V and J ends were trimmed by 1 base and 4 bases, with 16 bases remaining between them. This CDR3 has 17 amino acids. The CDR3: CASSLEPTGPSTGELFF. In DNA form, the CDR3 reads TGTGCCAGCAGCTTAGAGCCCACAGGGCCCAGCACCGGGGAGCTGTTTTTT.